The 22 T cell receptor beta chains below come from one sample, sequenced in a study of T cell responses to AZD1222 COVID-19 vaccine. The table came from immunoSEQ multiplex PCR; TCRdb's copy has only in-frame clones and leaves some out. Of roughly 120,000 clones in the sample, approximately 84% are singletons; the top ten hold 7.7%. Sequencing was performed on peripheral blood, taken on day 0 of AZD1222 vaccination. These TCRs come from an adult in good health.

The chain employs TRBV15 and TRBJ2-5, with 7 bases identical to TRBD1. The V gene's germline CDR1 is LNHNV and CDR2 YYDKDF (reference sequence). This CDR3 is 14 amino acids long. V was pared by 5 bases and J by 1 base, with 4 bases of the junction left unmatched. The CDR3 DNA reads as TGTGCCACCAGCCCGGGACAGTTCCAAGAGACCCAGTACTTC. Amino acids: CATSPGQFQETQYF.

This clone qualifies as medium-sized. Mismatch with germline at one junction end may stem from a read error. The chain combines TRBV7-7 with TRBJ2-2; D is unclear. Germline-derived CDR1 and CDR2 are SSHAT and FNYEAQ (reference sequence). The CDR3 has 14 residues. CDR3 amino acids: CASSIAPNGGELFF. CDR3 nucleotides: TGTGCTAGCAGCATAGCCCCGAACGGCGGGGAGCTGTTTTTT.

The rearrangement uses TRBV3-1 (or the pseudogene TRBV3-2) and TRBJ2-5, with 15 bases lining up with TRBD2. This CDR3 has 16 amino acids. Germline trimming cut 4 bases from V and 5 bases from J; bases unmatched to any gene: 5. The germline CDR1 and CDR2 sequences are LGHDT and YNNKEL (reference sequence). DNA for the CDR3: TGTGCCAGCAGCCTCCGGACTAGCGGGAGGGGGGAGACCCAGTACTTC. This translates into CASSLRTSGRGETQYF.

The chain combines TRBV3-1 (or the pseudogene TRBV3-2) with TRBJ1-3; D remains unclear. Trimming cost V 1 base and J 5 bases, with 12 bases left between them. Looked up from germline, CDR1 is LGHDT and CDR2 is YNNKEL (reference sequence). CDR3 length: 15 residues. DNA of the CDR3: TGTGCCAGCAGCCAAGTGGTGGGGAGGCGAAACACCATATATTTT. This translates into CASSQVVGRRNTIYF.

The gene calls are TRBV7-3 and TRBJ1-5; 7 bases line up with TRBD1. CDR3 length: 14 amino acids. The trim removed 3 bases at V and 2 bases at J, leaving 1 base unmatched. Germline V CDR1 and CDR2: SGHTA, FQGTGA. This CDR3 reads CASSFTGGNQPQHF. CDR3 nucleotide sequence: TGTGCCAGCAGCTTTACAGGGGGCAATCAGCCCCAGCATTTT.

The V gene is TRBV28, the J gene TRBJ2-1; TRBD1 matches at 12 bases. Germline V gene sequence: CDR1 MDHEN, CDR2 SYDVKM. V was clipped by 5 bases and J by 6 bases; unmatched bases: 5. This CDR3 contains 15 residues. The CDR3 is CASSEPGQGANEQFF. The DNA for the CDR3 is TGTGCCAGCAGTGAACCGGGACAGGGGGCCAATGAGCAGTTCTTC.

The gene calls are TRBV6-1 and TRBJ2-1; D not certain. V was clipped by 0 bases and J by 4 bases, with 7 bases between them. The CDR3 consists of 14 residues. The germline gives CDR1 MNHNS, CDR2 SASEGT. In DNA, the CDR3 is TGTGCCAGCAGTGAAGCGTTCCCATACAATGAGCAGTTCTTC. This gives the protein CASSEAFPYNEQFF.

V usage is TRBV5-1 and J usage is TRBJ2-7, with D possibly matching TRBD1 (6 bases). In germline, CDR1 is SGHRS, CDR2 YFSETQ. CDR3 length: 14 residues. Trimming cost V 5 bases and J 5 bases, with 17 bases left between them. CDR3 region: CASSSAQGWDEQYF. In DNA, the CDR3 is TGCGCCAGCAGTTCCGCCCAGGGGTGGGACGAGCAGTACTTC. The whole variable domain, remainder taken from reference TRBV5-1 and TRBJ2-7, is KAGVTQTPRYLIKTRGQQVTLSCSPISGHRSVSWYQQTPGQGLQFLFEYFSETQRNKGNFPGRFSGRQFSNSRSEMNVSTLELGDSALYLCASSSAQGWDEQYFGPGTRLTVT.

CDR3 in amino acids: CASSEFGGNSPLHF. CDR3 nucleotide sequence: TGTGCCAGCAGTGAATTCGGGGGCAATTCACCCCTCCACTTT. The chain couples TRBV6-1 to TRBJ1-6; tentative D call: TRBD1 (6 bases). Germline V gene lookup returns CDR1 MNHNS and CDR2 SASEGT. V was cut by 2 bases and J by 7 bases, with 9 bases left in between. The CDR3 runs 14 residues.

This clone was seen a handful of times. This CDR3 reads CASSLLGQGIQHF. The CDR3 nucleotides are TGTGCCAGCAGCCTCCTAGGGCAGGGAATACAGCATTTT. This chain connects TRBV3-1 (or the pseudogene TRBV3-2) to TRBJ1-5, with D maybe TRBD1 (5 bases). Germline V gene sequence: CDR1 LGHDT, CDR2 YNNKEL (reference sequence). The CDR3 sequence is 13 residues long. Trimming took off 4 bases at V and 13 bases at J, with 17 bases between the two ends.

The chain employs TRBV5-1 and TRBJ1-3, with TRBD1 as a possible D gene (6 bases). Trimming left V 4 bases short and J 2 bases short, with 19 bases between. Germline V gives CDR1 SGHRS, CDR2 YFSETQ. The CDR3 totals 17 residues. The chain's CDR3 is CASSGSGVARAGNTIYF. The CDR3, as DNA: TGCGCCAGCAGCGGCTCAGGGGTGGCTCGCGCTGGAAACACCATATATTTT.

The table lists this clone with a count of one. The rearrangement links TRBV27 to TRBJ2-7, with D hard to call. Trimming left V 10 bases short and J 0 bases short, with 10 bases between. The CDR3 is 12 amino acids. The V gene's germline CDR1 is MNHEY and CDR2 SMNVEV (reference sequence). The CDR3, as DNA: TGTGCCACTGGTATGAGCTCCTACGAGCAGTACTTC. It encodes CATGMSSYEQYF.

The chain joins TRBV19 to TRBJ1-2; tentative D call: TRBD1 (5 bases). Germline CDR1 reads LNHDA; CDR2 reads SQIVND (reference sequence). The CDR3 spans 15 residues. V was pared by 5 bases and J by 3 bases, with 16 bases between. CDR3 in DNA: TGTGCCAGTAGTGTCAACTTGGGGCAGTACTATGGCTACACCTTC. This encodes CASSVNLGQYYGYTF.

The chain employs TRBV7-2 and TRBJ1-1; D ambiguous. The length of the CDR3 is 14 residues. CDR1 and CDR2 (germline): SGHTA, FQGNSA. Trimming took 4 bases from V and 1 from J, leaving 10 bases between them. The CDR3 DNA reads TGTGCCAGCAGCTCACCCAACAAGAACACTGAAGCTTTCTTT. Translated, it gives CASSSPNKNTEAFF. The whole variable domain, filled in from reference TRBV7-2 and TRBJ1-1, reads GAGVSQSPSNKVTEKGKDVELRCDPISGHTALYWYRQSLGQGLEFLIYFQGNSAPDKSGLPSDRFSAERTGGSVSTLTIQRTQQEDSAVYLCASSSPNKNTEAFFGQGTRLTVV.

This sequence joins TRBV21-1 and TRBJ2-1; the D call of TRBD2 is as the table states it, not checked on the DNA. TRBV21-1 is a pseudogene. CDR3 length equals 16 residues. The CDR3 sequence: CASSGRLAEPYNEQFF. CDR3 nucleotide sequence: TGTGCCAGCAGCGGGCGGCTAGCGGAACCCTACAATGAGCAGTTCTTC.

CDR3 residues: CAISESMDRGHEQYF. CDR3 coding DNA: TGTGCCATCAGTGAGTCGATGGACAGGGGCCACGAGCAGTACTTC. The chain employs TRBV10-3 and TRBJ2-7; 9 nucleotides match TRBD1. CDR1 and CDR2 (germline): ENHRY, SYGVKD. CDR3 length: 15 amino acids. The trim removed 0 bases at V and 5 bases at J, leaving 5 bases unmatched.

The chain is built from TRBV27 and TRBJ2-7, with D possibly called TRBD1 or TRBD2 (6 bases each). The ends were cut back, 2 bases at V and 4 bases at J, with 9 bases in the middle. Germline V lookup: CDR1 MNHEY, CDR2 SMNVEV (reference sequence). The CDR3 covers 13 residues. The CDR3 bases are TGTGCCAGCAGTTTAAAGGGGGGATACGAGCAGTACTTC. Protein sequence: CASSLKGGYEQYF.

V and J are TRBV7-2 and TRBJ2-1; D possibly corresponds to TRBD1 (5 bases). V lost 2 bases and J 6 bases, leaving 14 bases between the germline ends. Germline assignment: CDR1 SGHTA and CDR2 FQGNSA. This CDR3 comprises 15 residues. In DNA, the CDR3 is TGTGCCAGCAGCTTAAAGGGGCCGTTGGGCAATGAGCAGTTCTTC. It specifies CASSLKGPLGNEQFF. Full variable domain (rest looked up from reference TRBV7-2 and TRBJ2-1): GAGVSQSPSNKVTEKGKDVELRCDPISGHTALYWYRQSLGQGLEFLIYFQGNSAPDKSGLPSDRFSAERTGGSVSTLTIQRTQQEDSAVYLCASSLKGPLGNEQFFGPGTRLTVL.

This clone was found a few times. The chain uses TRBV5-1 and TRBJ1-1; 8 bases line up with TRBD1. Trimming at V came to 2 bases and at J to 0 bases, leaving 9 bases not matched to a gene. CDR1 and CDR2 from the germline V gene are SGHRS and YFSETQ. CDR3 size: 17 residues. CDR3 protein: CASSFYGTGSMNTEAFF. The CDR3 DNA sequence: TGCGCCAGCAGCTTCTACGGGACAGGTAGCATGAACACTGAAGCTTTCTTT. The whole variable domain, remainder taken from reference TRBV5-1 and TRBJ1-1, is KAGVTQTPRYLIKTRGQQVTLSCSPISGHRSVSWYQQTPGQGLQFLFEYFSETQRNKGNFPGRFSGRQFSNSRSEMNVSTLELGDSALYLCASSFYGTGSMNTEAFFGQGTRLTVV.

V gene TRBV30 combines with J gene TRBJ2-4, with a weak D call TRBD2 (7 bases). This CDR3 is built from 15 residues. V was shortened by 8 bases and J by 0 bases, with 17 bases between the two germline ends. In germline, CDR1 is GTSNPN, CDR2 SVGIG (reference sequence). This chain's CDR3 is CARGGREGAKNIQYF. CDR3 nucleotides: TGTGCCCGCGGGGGCAGGGAGGGAGCCAAAAACATTCAGTACTTC. The full variable domain, completed using reference TRBV30 and TRBJ2-4, is SQTIHQWPATLVQPVGSPLSLECTVEGTSNPNLYWYRQAAGRGLQLLFYSVGIGQISSEVPQNLSASRPQDRQFILSSKKLLLSDSGFYLCARGGREGAKNIQYFGAGTRLSVL.

CDR3 region: CASSIRLGQGYYEQYF. The CDR3 DNA reads TGTGCCAGTAGTATCCGGCTCGGACAGGGCTACTACGAGCAGTACTTC. The chain employs TRBV19 and TRBJ2-7, with 8 nucleotides matching TRBD1. The V gene end was trimmed by 3 bases and the J gene end by 3 bases; junction bases not matched to a gene: 10. Germline V CDR1 and CDR2: LNHDA, SQIVND (reference sequence). The CDR3 consists of 16 residues.

The rearrangement joins TRBV15 to TRBJ2-7, with D possibly called TRBD1 or TRBD2 (7 bases each). The V end lost 2 bases, the J end lost 3 bases, and 11 bases lay between the germline ends. This CDR3 has 14 residues. The germline CDR1 and CDR2 sequences are LNHNV and YYDKDF (reference sequence). The CDR3 nucleotides read TGTGCCACCAGCAGACAGGGGGGGTTCTACGAGCAGTACTTC. Translation gives CATSRQGGFYEQYF.